Listed below are T cell receptor beta chains from one sample, sequenced in a study of shared clonotypes between healthy human individuals. Some clones are missing from TCRdb's copy, which holds only in-frame ones; the method was immunoSEQ multiplex PCR. This table has fewer than 2.5 million clones, roughly 93% appearing once. Material for sequencing was naive CD4+ T cells from PBMCs. Every receptor here comes from a man between 18 and 29 years old in good health. Some clones in this sample may be carry-over from other donors' samples. Each CDR3 is given with its conserved first and last residue. The order of the fields is CDR3 DNA, CDR3 protein, V gene, D gene, J gene, clone size. A D gene is named only where the DNA matches it firmly. A clone size is listed for some rows: how often the clone was seen (once, few, many), or a class if it is expanded.

CDR3 DNA: TGCGCCAGCAGCTTTCACCTCAGGGGGCACGTAGGGGAGCTGTTTTTT
CDR3 protein: CASSFHLRGHVGELFF
V gene: TRBV5-1
D gene: TRBD1
J gene: TRBJ2-2
clone size: NA

CDR3 DNA: TGCGCCAGCAGCTGGACCGGGACGGCAAGCATGAACACTGAAGCTTTCTTT
CDR3 protein: CASSWTGTASMNTEAFF
V gene: TRBV5-1
D gene: NA
J gene: TRBJ1-1
clone size: NA

CDR3 DNA: TGCGCCAGCAGCTTGCTGACTCCAGACACCGGGGAGCTGTTTTTT
CDR3 protein: CASSLLTPDTGELFF
V gene: TRBV5-1
D gene: NA
J gene: TRBJ2-2
clone size: NA

CDR3 DNA: TGTGCCAGCAGCGCCAGGGAGGTCCTCACCCAGTACTTC
CDR3 protein: CASSAREVLTQYF
V gene: TRBV5-4
D gene: NA
J gene: TRBJ2-5
clone size: NA

CDR3 DNA: TGTGCCAGCAGCTTAGCGGCGGGGGCCGGCTACGAGCAGTACTTC
CDR3 protein: CASSLAAGAGYEQYF
V gene: TRBV7-6
D gene: NA
J gene: TRBJ2-7
clone size: NA

CDR3 DNA: TGTGCCAGCAGTTTGTCTGGATCCGGGGAGCTGTTTTTT
CDR3 protein: CASSLSGSGELFF
V gene: TRBV28
D gene: NA
J gene: TRBJ2-2
clone size: NA

CDR3 DNA: TGCGCCAGCAGCTTGCAGGGGAACGAGCAGTACTTC
CDR3 protein: CASSLQGNEQYF
V gene: TRBV5-1
D gene: NA
J gene: TRBJ2-7
clone size: few

CDR3 DNA: TGCGCCAGCAGTCCTAATAATGAGCAGTTCTTC
CDR3 protein: CASSPNNEQFF
V gene: TRBV10-2
D gene: NA
J gene: TRBJ2-1
clone size: NA

CDR3 DNA: TGTGCCAGCAGCTTAGTCGGGGGCTACGAGCAGTACTTC
CDR3 protein: CASSLVGGYEQYF
V gene: TRBV13
D gene: NA
J gene: TRBJ2-7
clone size: NA

CDR3 DNA: TGCGCCAGCAGTGGCAGTTCAAGTAGTTCCACTGAAGCTTTCTTT
CDR3 protein: CASSGSSSSSTEAFF
V gene: TRBV5-1
D gene: NA
J gene: TRBJ1-1
clone size: NA

CDR3 DNA: TGTGCCAGCAGCCGCCGGGGCAGCACTAATGAAAAACTGTTTTTT
CDR3 protein: CASSRRGSTNEKLFF
V gene: TRBV14
D gene: NA
J gene: TRBJ1-4
clone size: NA

CDR3 DNA: TGTGCCAGCAGTCTATTGGGGACAGATAACGGTCAGCCCCAGCATTTT
CDR3 protein: CASSLLGTDNGQPQHF
V gene: TRBV2
D gene: TRBD1
J gene: TRBJ1-5
clone size: NA

CDR3 DNA: TGTGCCAGTGAGACGCAGGGACCCCAGCATTTT
CDR3 protein: CASETQGPQHF
V gene: TRBV6-1
D gene: NA
J gene: TRBJ1-5
clone size: NA